The T cell receptor beta chain under discussion was sequenced for a study of T cell responses to AZD1222 COVID-19 vaccine. The protocol was immunoSEQ multiplex PCR, while the TCRdb copy is restricted to in-frame clones and leaves out a portion. The table shows some 150,000 clones, with about nine tenths occurring only once. CDR3 size: 14 residues. The germline CDR1 and CDR2 sequences are GTSNPN and SVGIG (reference sequence). Trimming pared 2 bases from V and 7 bases from J, leaving 14 bases between. The sample here was peripheral blood, taken on day 0 of AZD1222 vaccination. The chain couples TRBV30 to TRBJ2-2; a weak D match, TRBD1 (6 bases). This receptor was obtained from an adult in good health. CDR3 DNA: TGTGCCTGGAGTAGTCAGGGGCATGGCGGGGAGCTGTTTTTT. It codes for CAWSSQGHGGELFF. The complete variable domain, with remaining parts taken from reference TRBV30 and TRBJ2-2, reads SQTIHQWPATLVQPVGSPLSLECTVEGTSNPNLYWYRQAAGRGLQLLFYSVGIGQISSEVPQNLSASRPQDRQFILSSKKLLLSDSGFYLCAWSSQGHGGELFFGEGSRLTVL.